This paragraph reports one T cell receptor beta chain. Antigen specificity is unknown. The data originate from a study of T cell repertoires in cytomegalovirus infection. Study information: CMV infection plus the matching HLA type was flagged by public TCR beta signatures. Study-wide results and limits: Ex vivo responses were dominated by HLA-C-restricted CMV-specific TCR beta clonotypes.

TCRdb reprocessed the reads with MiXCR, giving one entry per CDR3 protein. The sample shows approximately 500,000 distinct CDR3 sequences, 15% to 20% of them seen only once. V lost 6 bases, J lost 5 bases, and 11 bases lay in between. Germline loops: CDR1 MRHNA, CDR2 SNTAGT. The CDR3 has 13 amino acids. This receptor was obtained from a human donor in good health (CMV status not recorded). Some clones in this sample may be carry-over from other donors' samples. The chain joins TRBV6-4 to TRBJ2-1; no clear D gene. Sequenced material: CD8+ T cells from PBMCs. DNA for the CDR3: TGTGCCAGCAGCGACACGGCCAACAATGAGCAGTTCTTC. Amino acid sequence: CASSDTANNEQFF.